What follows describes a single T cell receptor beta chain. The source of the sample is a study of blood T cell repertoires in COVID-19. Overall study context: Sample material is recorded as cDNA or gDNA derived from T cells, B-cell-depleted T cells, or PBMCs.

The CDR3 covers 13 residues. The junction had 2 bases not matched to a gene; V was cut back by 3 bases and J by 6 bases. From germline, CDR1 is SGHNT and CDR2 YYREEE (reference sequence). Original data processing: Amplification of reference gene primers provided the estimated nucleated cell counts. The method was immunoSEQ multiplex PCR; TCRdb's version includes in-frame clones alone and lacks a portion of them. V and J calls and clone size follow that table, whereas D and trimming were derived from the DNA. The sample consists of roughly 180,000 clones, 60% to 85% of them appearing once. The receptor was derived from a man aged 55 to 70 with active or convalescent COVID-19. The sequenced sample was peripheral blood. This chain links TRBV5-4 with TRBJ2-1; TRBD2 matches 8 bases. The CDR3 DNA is TGTGCCAGCAGCTACACTAGCGGCAATGAGCAGTTCTTC. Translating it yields CASSYTSGNEQFF.